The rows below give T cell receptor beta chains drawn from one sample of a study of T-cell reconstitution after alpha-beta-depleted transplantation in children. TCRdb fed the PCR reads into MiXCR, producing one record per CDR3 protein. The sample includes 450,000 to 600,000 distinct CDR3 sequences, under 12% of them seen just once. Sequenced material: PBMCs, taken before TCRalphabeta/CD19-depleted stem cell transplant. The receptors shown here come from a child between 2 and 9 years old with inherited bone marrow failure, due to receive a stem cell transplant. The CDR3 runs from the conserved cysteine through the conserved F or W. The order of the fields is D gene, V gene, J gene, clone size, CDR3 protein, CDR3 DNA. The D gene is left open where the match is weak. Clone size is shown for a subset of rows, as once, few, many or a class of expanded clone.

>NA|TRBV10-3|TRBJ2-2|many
CAISERVALDAGELFF
TGTGCCATCAGTGAGCGGGTAGCGTTGGACGCCGGGGAGCTGTTTTTT
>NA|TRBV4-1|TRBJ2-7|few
CASSVARSYEQYF
TGCGCCAGCAGCGTAGCCAGGTCCTACGAGCAGTACTTC
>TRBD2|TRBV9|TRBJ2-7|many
CASSVTTSGRSYEQYF
TGTGCCAGCAGCGTAACGACTAGCGGGAGATCCTACGAGCAGTACTTC
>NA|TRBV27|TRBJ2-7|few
CASSLGLTSYEQYF
TGTGCCAGCAGCCTAGGACTAACCTCCTACGAGCAGTACTTC
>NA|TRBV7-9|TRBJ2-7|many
CASSPQLHSYEQYF
TGTGCCAGCAGCCCTCAACTACACTCCTACGAGCAGTACTTC
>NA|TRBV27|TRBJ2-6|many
CASSLYYTYSGANVLTF
TGTGCCAGCAGTTTATATTACACGTACTCTGGGGCCAACGTCCTGACTTTC
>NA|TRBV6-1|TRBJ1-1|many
CASRLQGLGTEAFF
TGTGCCAGCAGACTCCAGGGGTTGGGCACTGAAGCTTTCTTT
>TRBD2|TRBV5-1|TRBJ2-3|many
CASSAGLAGGSDTQYF
TGCGCCAGCAGCGCCGGACTAGCGGGAGGCTCAGATACGCAGTATTTT
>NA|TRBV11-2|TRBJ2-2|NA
CASSLGYLSGELFF
TGTGCCAGCAGCTTAGGGTATCTGTCCGGGGAGCTGTTTTTT
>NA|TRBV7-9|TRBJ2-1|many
CASSAVLNNEQFF
TGTGCCAGCAGCGCCGTATTGAACAATGAGCAGTTCTTC
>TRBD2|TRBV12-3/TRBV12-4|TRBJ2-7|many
CASSFLADEQYF
TGTGCCAGCAGTTTTCTAGCGGACGAGCAGTACTTC
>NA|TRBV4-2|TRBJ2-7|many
CASSRTGFRLSYEQYF
TGTGCCAGCAGCCGCACCGGCTTTAGACTCAGCTACGAGCAGTACTTC
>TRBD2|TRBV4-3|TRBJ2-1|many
CASSQEGAGGPYYEQFF
TGCGCCAGCAGCCAAGAGGGAGCGGGAGGGCCGTACTATGAGCAGTTCTTC
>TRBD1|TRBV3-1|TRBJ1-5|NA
CASSPGTGPNQPQHF
TGTGCCAGCAGCCCCGGGACAGGGCCTAATCAGCCCCAGCATTTT
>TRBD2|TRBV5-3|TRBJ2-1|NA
CASGLGLGSLVLAGGYNEQFF
TGTGCCAGCGGCTTGGGGCTCGGCAGCTTGGTACTAGCGGGAGGGTACAATGAGCAGTTCTTC
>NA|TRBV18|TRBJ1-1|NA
CASSQGRNTEAFF
TGTGCCAGCTCCCAGGGGCGGAACACTGAAGCTTTCTTT
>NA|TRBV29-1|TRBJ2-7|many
CSVDAEGDDAYEQYF
TGCAGCGTTGACGCGGAGGGGGACGATGCCTACGAGCAGTACTTC
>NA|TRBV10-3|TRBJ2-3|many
CAISEIGYSTDTQYF
TGTGCCATCAGTGAGATCGGGTACTCCACAGATACGCAGTATTTT
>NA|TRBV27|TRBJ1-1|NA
CASSFNRPGTEAFF
TGTGCCAGCAGTTTTAACAGGCCAGGCACTGAAGCTTTCTTT
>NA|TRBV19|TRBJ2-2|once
CASSNSGGAGPGELFF
TGTGCCAGTAGTAATTCCGGGGGCGCCGGACCCGGGGAGCTGTTTTTT
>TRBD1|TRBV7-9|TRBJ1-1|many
CASSLGQGFTEAFF
TGTGCCAGCAGCCTGGGACAGGGCTTCACTGAAGCTTTCTTT
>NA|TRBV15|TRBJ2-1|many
CATSRVRGNNRNEQFF
TGTGCCACCAGCAGAGTAAGGGGGAATAATCGCAATGAGCAGTTCTTC
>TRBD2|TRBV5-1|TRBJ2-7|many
CAISLEGLAGAQYF
TGCGCCATCAGCTTGGAGGGACTAGCGGGAGCGCAGTACTTC
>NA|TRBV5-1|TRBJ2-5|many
CASSLNGRNTQETQYF
TGCGCCAGCAGCTTGAATGGCCGCAACACCCAAGAGACCCAGTACTTC
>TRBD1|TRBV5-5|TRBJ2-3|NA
CASSLMTGHTDTQYF
TGTGCCAGCAGCCTGATGACAGGGCACACAGATACGCAGTATTTT
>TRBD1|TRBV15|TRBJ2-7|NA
CATSRERQGSYEQYF
TGTGCCACCAGCAGAGAGCGACAGGGCTCCTACGAGCAGTACTTC
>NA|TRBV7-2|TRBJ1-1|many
CASSFSQNTEAFF
TGTGCCAGCAGCTTTTCACAGAACACTGAAGCTTTCTTT
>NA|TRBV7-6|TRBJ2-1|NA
CASSSLGSRNEQFF
TGTGCCAGCAGCAGCTTAGGGAGCCGCAATGAGCAGTTCTTC
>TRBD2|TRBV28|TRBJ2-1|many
CASRTGLAGGPYNEQFF
TGTGCCAGCAGGACGGGACTAGCGGGAGGGCCCTACAATGAGCAGTTCTTC
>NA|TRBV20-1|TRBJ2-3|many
CSASTADTQYF
TGCAGTGCTAGTACTGCAGATACGCAGTATTTT
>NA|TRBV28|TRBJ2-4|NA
CASSLPTGAKNIQYF
TGTGCCAGCAGTTTGCCAACAGGAGCCAAAAACATTCAGTACTTC
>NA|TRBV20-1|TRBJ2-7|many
CSARGSRESLGEQYF
TGCAGTGCTAGAGGTTCGAGGGAGAGCCTGGGCGAGCAGTACTTC
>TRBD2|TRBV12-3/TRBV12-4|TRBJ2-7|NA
CASSPAGSGRGYEQYF
TGTGCCAGCAGCCCCGCAGGGAGCGGGAGGGGGTACGAGCAGTACTTC
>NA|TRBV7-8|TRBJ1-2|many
CASSESTYGYTF
TGTGCCAGCAGCGAGAGTACTTATGGCTACACCTTC
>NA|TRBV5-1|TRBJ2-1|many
CASSLATVVFPYNEQFF
TGCGCCAGCAGCTTGGCAACGGTAGTCTTCCCGTACAATGAGCAGTTCTTC
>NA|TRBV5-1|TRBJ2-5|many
CASSLAPGVETQYF
TGCGCCAGCAGCTTGGCCCCGGGAGTGGAGACCCAGTACTTC
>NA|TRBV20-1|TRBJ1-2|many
CSVEGVGGENYGYTF
TGCAGTGTCGAGGGAGTGGGGGGTGAAAACTATGGCTACACCTTC